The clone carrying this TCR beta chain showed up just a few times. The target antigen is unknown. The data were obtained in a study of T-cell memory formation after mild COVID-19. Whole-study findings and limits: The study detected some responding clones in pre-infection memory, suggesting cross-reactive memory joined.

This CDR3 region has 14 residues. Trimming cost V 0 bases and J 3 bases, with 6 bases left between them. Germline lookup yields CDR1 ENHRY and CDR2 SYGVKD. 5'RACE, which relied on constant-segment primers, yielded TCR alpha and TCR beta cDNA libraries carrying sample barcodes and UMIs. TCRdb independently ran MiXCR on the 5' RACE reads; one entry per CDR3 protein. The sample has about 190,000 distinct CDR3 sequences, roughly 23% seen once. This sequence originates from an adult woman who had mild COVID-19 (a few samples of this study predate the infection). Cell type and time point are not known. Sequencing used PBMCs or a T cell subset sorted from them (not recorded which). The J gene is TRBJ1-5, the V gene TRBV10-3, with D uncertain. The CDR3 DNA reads TGTGCCATCAGTGAGTCGGGGTACAATCAGCCCCAGCATTTT. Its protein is CAISESGYNQPQHF.